This T cell receptor beta chain was sequenced for a study of blood T cells in healthy people across ages. Then a second PCR, running roughly 7 to 11 cycles, was carried out with a sample-barcoded 5' primer and a J-beta primer mix. In TCRdb, the 5' RACE reads were re-called with MiXCR into one record per CDR3 protein. The sample holds hundreds of thousands of distinct CDR3 sequences; roughly three fifths are singletons and the top ten take around 25%. J was trimmed by 1 base and V by 3 bases; bases with no gene match: 8. The CDR3 consists of 16 residues. Germline CDR1 MDHEN, CDR2 SYDVKM. This chain links TRBV28 with TRBJ2-7; 8 nucleotides match TRBD2. The receptor was isolated from a man aged 40-49 years in good health. The sample comprised blood. The CDR3 region has the DNA TGTGCCAGCAGTTTTACCCTAGCGGGTCTGTCCTACGAGCAGTACTTC. Translation: CASSFTLAGLSYEQYF. Supplemented by reference TRBV28 and TRBJ2-7, the full variable domain reads DVKVTQSSRYLVKRTGEKVFLECVQDMDHENMFWYRQDPGLGLRLIYFSYDVKMKEKGDIPEGYSVSREKKERFSLILESASTNQTSMYLCASSFTLAGLSYEQYFGPGTRLTVT.